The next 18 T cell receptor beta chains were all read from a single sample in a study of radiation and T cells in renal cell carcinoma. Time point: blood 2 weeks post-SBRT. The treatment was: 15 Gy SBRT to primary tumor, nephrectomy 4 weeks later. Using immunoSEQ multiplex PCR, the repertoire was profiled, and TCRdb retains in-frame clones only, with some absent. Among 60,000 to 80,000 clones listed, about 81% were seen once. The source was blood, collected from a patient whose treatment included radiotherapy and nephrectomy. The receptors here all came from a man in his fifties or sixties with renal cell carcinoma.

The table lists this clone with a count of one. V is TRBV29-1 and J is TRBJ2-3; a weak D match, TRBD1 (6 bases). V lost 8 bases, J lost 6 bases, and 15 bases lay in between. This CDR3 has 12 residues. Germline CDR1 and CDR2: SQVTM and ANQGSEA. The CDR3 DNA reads TGCAGCTTCCAGGGGTCGACGGATACGCAGTATTTT. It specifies CSFQGSTDTQYF.

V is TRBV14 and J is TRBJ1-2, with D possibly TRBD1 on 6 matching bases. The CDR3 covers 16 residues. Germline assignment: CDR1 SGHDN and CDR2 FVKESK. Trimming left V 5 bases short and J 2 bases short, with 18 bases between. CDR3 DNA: TGTGCCAGCAGCAAAATAGGGTGGGGGCAGAACTATGGCTACACCTTC. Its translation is CASSKIGWGQNYGYTF.

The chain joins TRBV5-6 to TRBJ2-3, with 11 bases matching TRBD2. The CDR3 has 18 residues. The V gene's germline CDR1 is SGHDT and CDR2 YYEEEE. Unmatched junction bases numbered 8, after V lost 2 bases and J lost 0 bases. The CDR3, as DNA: TGTGCCAGCAGCTTCGGGGTAGCGGGAGGGATTAGCACAGATACGCAGTATTTT. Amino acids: CASSFGVAGGISTDTQYF.

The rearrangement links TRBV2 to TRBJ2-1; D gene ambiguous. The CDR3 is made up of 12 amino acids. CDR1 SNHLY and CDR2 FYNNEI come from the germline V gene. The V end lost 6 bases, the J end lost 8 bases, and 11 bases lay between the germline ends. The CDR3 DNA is TGTGCCAGCAGCGATATCATGGATGAGCAGTTCTTC. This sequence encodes CASSDIMDEQFF. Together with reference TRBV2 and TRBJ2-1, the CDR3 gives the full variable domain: EPEVTQTPSHQVTQMGQEVILRCVPISNHLYFYWYRQILGQKVEFLVSFYNNEISEKSEIFDDQFSVERPDGSNFTLKIRSTKLEDSAMYFCASSDIMDEQFFGPGTRLTVL.

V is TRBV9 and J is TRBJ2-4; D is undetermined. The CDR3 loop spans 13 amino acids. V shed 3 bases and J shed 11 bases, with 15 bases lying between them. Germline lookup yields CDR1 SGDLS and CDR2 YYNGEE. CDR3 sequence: CASSETTLSVQYF. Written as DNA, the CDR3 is TGTGCCAGCAGCGAAACAACTCTGTCCGTTCAGTACTTC. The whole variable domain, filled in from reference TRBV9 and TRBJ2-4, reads DSGVTQTPKHLITATGQRVTLRCSPRSGDLSVYWYQQSLDQGLQFLIQYYNGEERAKGNILERFSAQQFPDLHSELNLSSLELGDSALYFCASSETTLSVQYFGAGTRLSVL.

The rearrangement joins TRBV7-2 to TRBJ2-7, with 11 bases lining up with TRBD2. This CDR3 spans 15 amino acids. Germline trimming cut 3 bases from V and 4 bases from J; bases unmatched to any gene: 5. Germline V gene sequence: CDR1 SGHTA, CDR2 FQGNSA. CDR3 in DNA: TGTGCCAGCAGCTTTAGCGGGAGGGGTGGTTACGAGCAGTACTTC. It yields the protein CASSFSGRGGYEQYF.

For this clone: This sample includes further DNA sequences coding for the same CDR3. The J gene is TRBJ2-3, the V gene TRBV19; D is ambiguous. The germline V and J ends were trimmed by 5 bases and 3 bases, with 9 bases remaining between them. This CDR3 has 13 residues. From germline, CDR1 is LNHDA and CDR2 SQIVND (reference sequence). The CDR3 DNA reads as TGTGCCAGTAGTGATCGGCTGACAGATACGCAGTATTTT. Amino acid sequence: CASSDRLTDTQYF.

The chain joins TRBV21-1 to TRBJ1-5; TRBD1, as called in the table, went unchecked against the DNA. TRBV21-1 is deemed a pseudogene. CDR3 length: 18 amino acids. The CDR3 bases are TGTGCCAGCAGCAAAGTAAAGGGGCAGGATGTCAGCAATCAGCCCCAGCATTTT. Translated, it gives CASSKVKGQDVSNQPQHF.

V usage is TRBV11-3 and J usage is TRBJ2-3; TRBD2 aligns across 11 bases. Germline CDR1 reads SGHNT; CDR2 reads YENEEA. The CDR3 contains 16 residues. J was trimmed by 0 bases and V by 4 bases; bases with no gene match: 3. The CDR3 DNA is TGTGCCAGCAGCTCTCGGACTAGCGGGAGCACAGATACGCAGTATTTT. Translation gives CASSSRTSGSTDTQYF. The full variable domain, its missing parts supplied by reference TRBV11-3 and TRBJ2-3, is EAGVVQSPRYKIIEKKQPVAFWCNPISGHNTLYWYLQNLGQGPELLIRYENEEAVDDSQLPKDRFSAERLKGVDSTLKIQPAELGDSAVYLCASSSRTSGSTDTQYFGPGTRLTVL.

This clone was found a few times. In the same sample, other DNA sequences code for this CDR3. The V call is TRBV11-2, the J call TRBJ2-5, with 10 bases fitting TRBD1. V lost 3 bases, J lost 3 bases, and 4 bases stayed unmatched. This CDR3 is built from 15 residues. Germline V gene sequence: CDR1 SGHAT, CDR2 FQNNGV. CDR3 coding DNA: TGTGCCAGCAGCTTCGCCGGGACAGGGGAAGAGACCCAGTACTTC. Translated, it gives CASSFAGTGEETQYF. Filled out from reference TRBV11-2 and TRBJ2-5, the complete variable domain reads EAGVAQSPRYKIIEKRQSVAFWCNPISGHATLYWYQQILGQGPKLLIQFQNNGVVDDSQLPKDRFSAERLKGVDSTLKIQPAKLEDSAVYLCASSFAGTGEETQYFGPGTRLLVL.

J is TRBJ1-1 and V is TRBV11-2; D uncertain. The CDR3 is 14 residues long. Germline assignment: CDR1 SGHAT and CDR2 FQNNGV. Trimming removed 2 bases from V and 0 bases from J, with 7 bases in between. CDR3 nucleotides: TGTGCCAGCAGCTTATCCGACATGAACACTGAAGCTTTCTTT. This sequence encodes CASSLSDMNTEAFF.

The CDR3 spells CASSTQRAPGSNTQYF. The CDR3 DNA follows: TGTGCCAGTAGTACACAGCGGGCTCCAGGGTCCAATACGCAGTATTTT. This chain uses TRBV19 with TRBJ2-3; tentative D call: TRBD2 (6 bases). V was cut by 4 bases and J by 7 bases, with 21 bases left in between. There are 16 residues in the CDR3. CDR1 is LNHDA and CDR2 is SQIVND in the germline V gene (reference sequence).

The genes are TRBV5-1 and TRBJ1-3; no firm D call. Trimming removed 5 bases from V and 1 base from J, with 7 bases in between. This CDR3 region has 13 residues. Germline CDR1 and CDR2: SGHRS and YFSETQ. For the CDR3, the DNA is TGCGCCAGCAGAGTTACTTCTGGAAACACCATATATTTT. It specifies CASRVTSGNTIYF.

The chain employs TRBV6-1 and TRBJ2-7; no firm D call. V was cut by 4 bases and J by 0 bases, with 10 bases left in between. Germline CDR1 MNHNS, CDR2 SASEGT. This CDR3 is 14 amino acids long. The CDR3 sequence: CASSVQPDSYEQYF. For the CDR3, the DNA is TGTGCCAGCAGTGTACAGCCAGACTCCTACGAGCAGTACTTC.

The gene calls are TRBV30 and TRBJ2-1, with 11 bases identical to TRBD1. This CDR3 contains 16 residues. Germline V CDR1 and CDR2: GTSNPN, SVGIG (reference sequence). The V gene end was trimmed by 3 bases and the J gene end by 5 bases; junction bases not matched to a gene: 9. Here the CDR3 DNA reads TGTGCCTGGAGACCCCCCGGGACAGGGGGGAACAATGAGCAGTTCTTC. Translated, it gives CAWRPPGTGGNNEQFF.

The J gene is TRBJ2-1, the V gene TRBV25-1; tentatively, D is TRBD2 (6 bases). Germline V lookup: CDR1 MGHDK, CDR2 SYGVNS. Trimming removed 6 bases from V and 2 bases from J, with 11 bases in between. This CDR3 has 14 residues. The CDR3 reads CASSLSGTYNEQFF. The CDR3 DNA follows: TGTGCCAGCAGCCTTAGCGGCACCTACAATGAGCAGTTCTTC.

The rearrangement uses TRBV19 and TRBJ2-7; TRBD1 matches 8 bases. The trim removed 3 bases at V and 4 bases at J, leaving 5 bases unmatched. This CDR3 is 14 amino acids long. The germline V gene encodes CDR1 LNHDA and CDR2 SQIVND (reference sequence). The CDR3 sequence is CASSMGQGAYEQYF. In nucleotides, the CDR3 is TGTGCCAGTAGTATGGGGCAGGGGGCTTACGAGCAGTACTTC.

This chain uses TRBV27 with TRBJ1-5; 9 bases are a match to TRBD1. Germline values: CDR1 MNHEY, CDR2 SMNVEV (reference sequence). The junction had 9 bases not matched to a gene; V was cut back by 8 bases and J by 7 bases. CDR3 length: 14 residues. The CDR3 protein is CASGADRGRQPQHF. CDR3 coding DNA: TGTGCCAGCGGGGCGGACAGGGGCAGGCAGCCCCAGCATTTT.